This T cell receptor (beta chain) was sequenced for a study of T-cell memory formation after mild COVID-19. TCRdb analysed the 5' RACE reads with MiXCR anew, one entry per CDR3 protein. The sample records around 250,000 distinct CDR3 sequences, more than 8% being singletons. The CDR3 contains 17 residues. The V segment lost 3 bases and the J segment 5 bases; nucleotides outside the gene matches: 15. Germline V CDR1 and CDR2: SNHLY, FYNNEI. The rearrangement links TRBV2 to TRBJ2-5; 7 bases fit TRBD1. The sequenced material came from PBMCs or a T cell subset sorted from them (not recorded which). This TCR was recovered from a man aged 18 to 30 who had mild COVID-19 (a few samples of this study predate the infection). Cell type and time point are not known. CDR3 amino acids: CASSDPVLTGRSETQYF. The CDR3 coding sequence is TGTGCCAGCAGTGATCCCGTCTTGACAGGGCGTAGCGAGACCCAGTACTTC.